A selection of T cell receptor beta chains follows, all from one sample in a study of Ad26.COV2.S vaccination and SARS-CoV-2 variants. Sequencing used immunoSEQ multiplex PCR; TCRdb keeps in-frame clones, though not all of them. The repertoire holds 300,000 to 450,000 clones, with just over 90% as singletons. This specimen consisted of peripheral blood, obtained after recovery from COVID-19. These receptors all come from a human donor who had recovered from COVID-19. CDR3s leave out the opening cysteine and the closing phenylalanine or tryptophan.

v_call	j_call	cdr3_aa
TRBV19	TRBJ2-1	ASSIMRGGSNEQF
TRBV18	TRBJ1-2	ASSPVRPSYGYT
TRBV7-2	TRBJ2-5	ASSLGPWGGGETQY
TRBV28	TRBJ1-6	ASSSQGASNSPLH
TRBV9	TRBJ2-3	ASSVAERGGTQY
TRBV6-5	TRBJ2-7	ASSYGQEEYEQY
TRBV4-2	TRBJ1-6	ASTTFGNSPLH
TRBV6-6	TRBJ1-1	ASSSRELEAF
TRBV6-5	TRBJ2-7	ASSRSAGTDYEQY
TRBV19	TRBJ1-1	ASSIWGGRDTEAF
TRBV7-5	TRBJ2-3	ARSSPEGGAPGTQY
TRBV9	TRBJ1-2	ASSVAGIGNYGYT
TRBV6-2/TRBV6-3	TRBJ2-7	ASSRDRVYEQY
TRBV4-1	TRBJ1-2	ASSPGQDFYGYT
TRBV5-1	TRBJ1-1	ASSLGSHAGGAEAF
TRBV5-4	TRBJ2-7	ASSLPGYEQY
TRBV6-5	TRBJ1-3	ASSSGQISGNTIY
TRBV2	TRBJ1-4	ASSTGTGSGKLF
TRBV29-1	TRBJ2-1	SVEGLAGGPTYNEQF
TRBV11-2	TRBJ1-2	ASSLTGLPNT
TRBV20-1	TRBJ1-1	SAGRVSEAF
TRBV6-5	TRBJ2-5	ASTAVTAKETQY
TRBV7-8	TRBJ2-4	ASSSGGRTLLAKNIQY
TRBV7-9	TRBJ1-3	ASSGTGTSSGNTIY
TRBV3-1/TRBV3-2	TRBJ2-1	ASSQTSGAYNEQF
TRBV4-1	TRBJ1-6	ASSQVPGQGASPLH